Presented here are 24 T cell receptor beta chains from one specimen sequenced in a study of CD8 T cells in Susac syndrome. A quantity of about 0.5 to 1 ug RNA underwent reverse transcription using random hexamers. Each CDR3 protein gets one entry after TCRdb re-called the immunoSEQ multiplex PCR reads with MiXCR. The sample has around 170,000 distinct CDR3 sequences; approximately 95% are singletons. Source material: CD4+ T cells from PBMCs. The receptors stem from a human donor with Susac syndrome.

CDR3 loop: CSIRVGRDLNTEAFF. The CDR3 bases are TGCAGCATACGGGTCGGTCGGGATTTGAACACTGAAGCTTTCTTT. This chain connects TRBV29-1 to TRBJ1-1; no reliable D call. This CDR3 spans 15 amino acids. V was clipped by 8 bases and J by 0 bases, with 19 bases between them. CDR1 and CDR2 (germline): SQVTM, ANQGSEA.

The rearrangement joins TRBV12-3 or TRBV12-4 to TRBJ2-7, with 8 bases fitting TRBD1. With V trimmed by 4 bases and J by 5 bases, 7 bases remained unmatched. The CDR3 spans 14 residues. Here the CDR3 DNA reads TGTGCCAGCAGTTCCCGACAGGGGAGGAACGAGCAGTACTTC. Amino acids: CASSSRQGRNEQYF.

The chain links TRBV9 to TRBJ2-2; D is unresolved. CDR1 and CDR2 from the germline V gene are SGDLS and YYNGEE. The CDR3 totals 13 residues. V was trimmed by 1 base and J by 3 bases, leaving 4 bases between them. Here the CDR3 reads CASSVIDTGELFF. The CDR3 bases are TGTGCCAGCAGCGTAATCGACACCGGGGAGCTGTTTTTT.

The chain links TRBV20-1 to TRBJ2-7; 10 nucleotides line up with TRBD2. The CDR3 is 17 amino acids. Germline assignment: CDR1 DFQATT and CDR2 SNEGSKA (reference sequence). Unmatched junction bases numbered 23, after V lost 6 bases and J lost 9 bases. The chain's CDR3 is CSARPTRLGLATSGQYF. In DNA, the CDR3 is TGCAGTGCCCGCCCTACAAGGCTGGGACTAGCGACTTCGGGGCAGTACTTC.

The chain combines TRBV20-1 with TRBJ2-2, with TRBD1 as a possible D gene (6 bases). Germline CDR1 reads DFQATT; CDR2 reads SNEGSKA (reference sequence). The CDR3 runs to 13 residues. V lost 3 bases to trimming and J lost 4 bases, with 9 bases between them. The CDR3: CSASPGATGELFF. The CDR3 DNA reads as TGCAGTGCTAGCCCAGGGGCCACCGGGGAGCTGTTTTTT.

CDR3: CAWDLAGGGGFQFF. The CDR3 bases are TGTGCCTGGGATCTAGCGGGAGGCGGGGGGTTCCAGTTCTTC. V is TRBV30 and J is TRBJ2-1; 11 bases match TRBD2. V shed 5 bases, J shed 13 bases, and the junction held 13 bases outside the gene matches. Germline V lookup: CDR1 GTSNPN, CDR2 SVGIG (reference sequence). The CDR3 is 14 residues long.

In its sample, this clonotype was seen a few times. The gene calls are TRBV18 and TRBJ2-1, with D perhaps given as TRBD1 or TRBD2 (5 bases each). The CDR3 spans 12 residues. V was shortened by 5 bases and J by 10 bases, with 12 bases between the two germline ends. Germline CDR1 KGHSH, CDR2 LQKENI. Here the CDR3 reads CASSSPGREQFF. In DNA, the CDR3 is TGTGCCAGCTCATCCCCGGGACGGGAGCAGTTCTTC.

This chain links TRBV7-3 with TRBJ2-1, with D possibly matching TRBD2 (6 bases). The CDR3 loop spans 14 amino acids. V lost 2 bases, J lost 6 bases, and 11 bases lay in between. Looked up from germline, CDR1 is SGHTA and CDR2 is FQGTGA. The CDR3 nucleotides read TGTGCCAGCAGCTTACAGGGACTTCTCAATGAGCAGTTCTTC. Encoded protein: CASSLQGLLNEQFF.

This chain connects TRBV6-2 or TRBV6-3 to TRBJ2-7, with D tentatively TRBD1 (5 bases). V gave up 5 bases and J gave up 5 bases, with 19 bases separating them. The CDR3 covers 15 residues. CDR1 is MNHEY and CDR2 is SVGEGT in the germline V gene. CDR3 DNA: TGTGCCAGCAGTACGGCTGGGGCTGGCCTCAACGAGCAGTACTTC. The encoded protein is CASSTAGAGLNEQYF.

The gene calls are TRBV6-2 or TRBV6-3 and TRBJ2-5; tentatively, D is TRBD2 (6 bases). The germline V gene has CDR1 MNHEY and CDR2 SVGEGT. The V gene lost 6 bases and the J gene lost 5 bases, with 13 bases spanning the gap. CDR3 length: 13 amino acids. The CDR3, as DNA: TGTGCCAGCAGCCAAGGGACTCTCGAGACCCAGTACTTC. This encodes CASSQGTLETQYF.

The chain uses TRBV15 and TRBJ1-5; TRBD1 matches 7 bases. Germline V gene sequence: CDR1 LNHNV, CDR2 YYDKDF (reference sequence). J gave up 8 bases and V 9 bases, and 16 bases lay outside the gene matches. The CDR3 loop spans 15 amino acids. CDR3 coding DNA: TGTGCCACGTCCCCCCGCATACAGGGGCAGGAGCCCCAGCATTTT. This encodes CATSPRIQGQEPQHF.

V gene TRBV4-3 combines with J gene TRBJ1-6, with 7 bases matching TRBD1. With 0 bases clipped from V and 0 bases from J, the junction kept 11 bases outside the gene matches. This CDR3 is built from 20 residues. CDR1 LGHNA and CDR2 YSLEER come from the germline V gene. The CDR3 DNA is TGCGCCAGCAGCCAAGATGCCCGGACAGGCCCGAGCTCCTATAATTCACCCCTCCACTTT. It specifies CASSQDARTGPSSYNSPLHF.

The chain links TRBV29-1 to TRBJ1-1; D call uncertain. The CDR3 runs 10 residues. Trimming stripped 3 bases from V and 10 bases from J, with 9 bases between. Looked up from germline, CDR1 is SQVTM and CDR2 is ANQGSEA. CDR3 in DNA: TGCAGCGTTGATGAAGGTCGAGCTTTCTTT. Translating it yields CSVDEGRAFF. Looking up the rest from reference TRBV29-1 and TRBJ1-1 gives the full variable domain: SAVISQKPSRDICQRGTSLTIQCQVDSQVTMMFWYRQQPGQSLTLIATANQGSEATYESGFVIDKFPISRPNLTFSTLTVSNMSPEDSSIYLCSVDEGRAFFGQGTRLTVV.

This chain connects TRBV25-1 to TRBJ2-1; 10 bases map to TRBD2. The CDR3 has 16 amino acids. Germline assignment: CDR1 MGHDK and CDR2 SYGVNS. Germline trimming cut 0 bases from V and 10 bases from J; bases unmatched to any gene: 9. CDR3 sequence reads: CASSEYQREGRWEQFF. For the CDR3, the DNA is TGTGCCAGCAGTGAATACCAGCGGGAGGGCCGATGGGAGCAGTTCTTC.

The chain employs TRBV5-6 and TRBJ2-1; D remains unclear. CDR3 length: 14 amino acids. Trimming took 1 base from V and 6 from J, leaving 11 bases between them. The V gene's germline CDR1 is SGHDT and CDR2 YYEEEE. The chain's CDR3 is CASSLMPNINEQFF. In nucleotides, the CDR3 is TGTGCCAGCAGCTTGATGCCCAACATCAATGAGCAGTTCTTC.

This chain joins TRBV29-1 and TRBJ2-5, with D possibly matching TRBD2 (5 bases). Germline V lookup: CDR1 SQVTM, CDR2 ANQGSEA. There are 14 residues in the CDR3. With 3 bases removed from V and 4 bases from J, the gap between germline ends came to 15 bases. CDR3 nucleotide sequence: TGCAGCGTTGATGTCGGCGGGTTGGGAGAGACCCAGTACTTC. This codes for CSVDVGGLGETQYF.

This chain joins TRBV20-1 and TRBJ1-5; 9 nucleotides align to TRBD1. J was trimmed by 0 bases and V by 6 bases; bases with no gene match: 6. In germline, CDR1 is DFQATT, CDR2 SNEGSKA (reference sequence). CDR3 length: 15 residues. This chain's CDR3 is CSAPGQGYSNQPQHF. CDR3 nucleotides: TGCAGTGCGCCGGGACAGGGCTATAGCAATCAGCCCCAGCATTTT.

This clonotype has only one observation. The genes are TRBV3-1 and TRBJ2-7; D unclear. V shed 4 bases and J shed 7 bases, with 14 bases lying between them. In germline, CDR1 is LGHDT, CDR2 YNNKEL (reference sequence). This CDR3 comprises 13 residues. CDR3 region: CASSLAAVREQYF. In DNA form, the CDR3 reads TGTGCCAGCAGCCTCGCTGCGGTGAGGGAGCAGTACTTC.

The chain recombines TRBV15 with TRBJ2-3, with 7 positions matching TRBD2. The CDR3 contains 13 residues. J gave up 4 bases and V 5 bases, and 3 bases lay outside the gene matches. Germline V gene sequence: CDR1 LNHNV, CDR2 YYDKDF (reference sequence). CDR3 amino acids: CATSWGGSDTQYF. DNA of the CDR3: TGTGCCACCAGCTGGGGGGGGTCAGATACGCAGTATTTT. Full variable domain (rest looked up from reference TRBV15 and TRBJ2-3): DAMVIQNPRYQVTQFGKPVTLSCSQTLNHNVMYWYQQKSSQAPKLLFHYYDKDFNNEADTPDNFQSRRPNTSFCFLDIRSPGLGDTAMYLCATSWGGSDTQYFGPGTRLTVL.

The chain links TRBV4-2 to TRBJ2-5; 7 positions match TRBD1. V shed 0 bases, J shed 2 bases, and the junction held 6 bases outside the gene matches. This CDR3 region has 16 residues. Germline V lookup: CDR1 LGHNA, CDR2 YNFKEQ. The CDR3 is CASSQDERGPQETQYF. CDR3 nucleotides: TGTGCCAGCAGCCAAGATGAAAGGGGGCCTCAAGAGACCCAGTACTTC.

The chain combines TRBV5-4 with TRBJ2-5; D may be TRBD1 or TRBD2 (6 bases each). Germline assignment: CDR1 SGHNT and CDR2 YYREEE (reference sequence). This CDR3 has 14 residues. Trimming pared 4 bases from V and 7 bases from J, leaving 17 bases between. The CDR3, as DNA: TGTGCCAGCAGCCCCGTACTAGAGGGGGGGACCCAGTACTTC. Its translation is CASSPVLEGGTQYF. Together with reference TRBV5-4 and TRBJ2-5, the CDR3 gives the full variable domain: ETGVTQSPTHLIKTRGQQVTLRCSSQSGHNTVSWYQQALGQGPQFIFQYYREEENGRGNFPPRFSGLQFPNYSSELNVNALELDDSALYLCASSPVLEGGTQYFGPGTRLLVL.

The gene calls are TRBV5-1 and TRBJ2-6; D gene unclear. V dropped 4 bases and J dropped 1 base, with 6 bases sitting between them. The germline V gene has CDR1 SGHRS and CDR2 YFSETQ. The CDR3 contains 14 residues. The CDR3 DNA sequence: TGCGCCAGCAGCGAATCTTCTGGGGCCAACGTCCTGACTTTC. Amino acids: CASSESSGANVLTF.

The chain is built from TRBV29-1 and TRBJ1-1, with D possibly matching TRBD1 (6 bases). Per germline, CDR1 SQVTM and CDR2 ANQGSEA. V was shortened by 4 bases and J by 0 bases, with 12 bases between the two germline ends. The CDR3 is 14 residues long. CDR3 nucleotides: TGCAGCGTTGCTCGGGACATGTTGAACACTGAAGCTTTCTTT. Amino acid sequence: CSVARDMLNTEAFF.

The DNA for the CDR3 is TGTGCCATCAGTGAGTCGAGTGGGGCCAACGTCCTGACTTTC. As protein: CAISESSGANVLTF. The chain employs TRBV10-3 and TRBJ2-6, with no clear D. Trimming removed 0 bases at V and 3 bases at J, with 3 bases between. The CDR3 runs to 14 residues. CDR1 is ENHRY, CDR2 SYGVKD, per germline.